The clone carrying this T cell receptor beta chain was recorded many times. Antigen specificity is unknown. CDR3 and TCR beta VDJ profiling relied on a genomic DNA template. MiXCR was run by TCRdb on the reads, yielding one entry per CDR3 protein. Of about 420,000 distinct CDR3 sequences in the sample, around 72% were seen once. The data were obtained in a study of CD8+CD57+ T cells in acquired aplastic anemia. Across the whole study: Sorted CD4+ and CD8+ cells gave an average of around 3.1 ug of DNA. Healthy donor CD4+ cell samples had a mean of about 10.8 million reads. Notes on the study in general: Shared by patients and controls, fewer than 30 CD8+ CDR3s were abundant in patients. CD8+ Simpson's diversity in patients was not significantly different from that in controls.

CDR1 LGHDT and CDR2 YNNKEL come from the germline V gene (reference sequence). CDR3 length: 15 residues. Trimming took 6 bases from V and 2 from J, leaving 17 bases between them. The receptor was derived from a human donor in good health, serving as a control. Sequencing was performed on sorted CD4+, CD8+, or CD8+CD57+ T cells (not recorded which) from PBMCs. V gene TRBV3-1 combines with J gene TRBJ2-7; D may be TRBD2 (6 bases). This CDR3 reads CASRQAGSSPYEQYF. CDR3 nucleotide sequence: TGTGCCAGCAGGCAGGCGGGGAGCTCACCCTACGAGCAGTACTTC.